Described below is a single T cell receptor beta chain sequence and its context. The antigen is undetermined. The PCR had 60 Vbeta and 13 Jbeta primers. Clones were sequenced by immunoSEQ multiplex PCR, and TCRdb holds only the in-frame ones, with some missing. The sample has around 120,000 clones, approximately 80% seen once; the top ten hold about 2%. The record originates from a study of cytomegalovirus exposure and HLA in healthy donors. Study background: Clustering assigned about 76% of the roughly 370 genotyped donors to the Caucasian-associated ancestry cluster. Overall study results and limits: TCR beta sequences reportedly predicted the HLA-A and HLA-B alleles of most subjects accurately. Looking again later, the authors saw that most CMV-associated TCR beta chains seemed HLA-restricted. Specificity for CMV antigens was confirmed in vitro for a few of the CMV-associated chains.

CDR1 and CDR2 (germline): SGHRS, YFSETQ. The CDR3 consists of 16 residues. Trimming at V came to 3 bases and at J to 0 bases, leaving 8 bases not matched to a gene. Sequenced: PBMCs. V gene TRBV5-1 combines with J gene TRBJ1-1, with 7 bases lining up with TRBD1. The origin of this receptor is a man between 18 and 35 years old in good health and CMV-seronegative. The CDR3 DNA is TGCGCCAGCAGCTCGATGACAGGGACCATGAACACTGAAGCTTTCTTT. Its translation is CASSSMTGTMNTEAFF.